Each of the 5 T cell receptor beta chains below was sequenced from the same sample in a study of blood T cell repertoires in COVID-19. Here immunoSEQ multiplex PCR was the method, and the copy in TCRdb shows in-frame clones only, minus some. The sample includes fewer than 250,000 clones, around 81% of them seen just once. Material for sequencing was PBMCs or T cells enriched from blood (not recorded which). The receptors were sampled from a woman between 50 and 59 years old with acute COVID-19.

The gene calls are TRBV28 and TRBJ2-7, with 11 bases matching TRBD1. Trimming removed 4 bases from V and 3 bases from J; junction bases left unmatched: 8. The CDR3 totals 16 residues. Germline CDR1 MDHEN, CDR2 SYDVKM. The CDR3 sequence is CASSSGQGALSYEQYF. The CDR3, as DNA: TGTGCCAGCAGTTCCGGACAGGGGGCGCTTAGCTACGAGCAGTACTTC. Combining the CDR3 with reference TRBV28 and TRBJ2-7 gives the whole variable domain DVKVTQSSRYLVKRTGEKVFLECVQDMDHENMFWYRQDPGLGLRLIYFSYDVKMKEKGDIPEGYSVSREKKERFSLILESASTNQTSMYLCASSSGQGALSYEQYFGPGTRLTVT.

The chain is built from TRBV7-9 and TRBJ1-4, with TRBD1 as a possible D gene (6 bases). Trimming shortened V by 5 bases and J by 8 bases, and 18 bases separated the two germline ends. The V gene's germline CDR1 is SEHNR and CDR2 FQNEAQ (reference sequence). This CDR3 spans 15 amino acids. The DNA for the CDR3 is TGTGCCAGCAGCGCGGGGGGCAGGGATCGAGAAAAACTGTTTTTT. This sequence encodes CASSAGGRDREKLFF.

CDR3 DNA: TGTGCCAGCAGCATGCACATGACTGACGCTAGCACAGATACGCAGTATTTT. It codes for CASSMHMTDASTDTQYF. This chain connects TRBV5-8 to TRBJ2-3, with D unclear. The CDR3 length is 17 residues. Germline V gives CDR1 SGHTS, CDR2 YDEGEE. V was shortened by 4 bases and J by 0 bases, with 18 bases between the two germline ends.

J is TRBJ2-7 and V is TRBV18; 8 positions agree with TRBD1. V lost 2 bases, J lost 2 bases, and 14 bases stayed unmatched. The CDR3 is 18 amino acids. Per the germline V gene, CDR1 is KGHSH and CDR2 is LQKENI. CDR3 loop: CASSPSQGAGGDPYEQYF. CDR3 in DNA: TGTGCCAGCTCACCATCTCAGGGGGCAGGGGGCGACCCCTACGAGCAGTACTTC.

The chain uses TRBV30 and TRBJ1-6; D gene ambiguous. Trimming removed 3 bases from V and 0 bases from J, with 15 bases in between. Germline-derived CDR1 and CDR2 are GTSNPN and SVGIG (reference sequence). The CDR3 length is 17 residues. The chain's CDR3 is CAWRIGRPSSYNSPLHF. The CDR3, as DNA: TGTGCCTGGAGAATTGGCAGGCCGAGCTCCTATAATTCACCCCTCCACTTT.